The clone carrying this TCR beta chain was observed at least ten times. The data are from a study of blood T cells in healthy people across ages. Per-sample yields of isolated PBMCs were at least 6 million. It was with a sample-barcoded 5' primer and a J-beta primer mix that a second PCR of about 7 to 12 cycles was run. Sequencing yielded, for each sample, at least 2.5 million paired-end reads carrying CDR3. TCRdb recomputed calls from the 5' RACE reads with MiXCR, one row per CDR3 protein. The repertoire includes 800,000 or so distinct CDR3 sequences, 20% to 30% of them detected once, and around 3.6% sits in the top ten. Per germline, CDR1 MNHEY and CDR2 SMNVEV (reference sequence). With V trimmed by 6 bases and J by 2 bases, 6 bases remained unmatched. The CDR3 totals 14 residues. The sample was also reused in another study, on T cells of mothers and their children.

This chain joins TRBV27 and TRBJ2-7, with TRBD1 matching over 8 bases. Sequencing was performed on blood. The clonotype originates from a boy aged 5-17 years in good health. Here the CDR3 reads CASRRTGPPYEQYF. CDR3 DNA sequence: TGTGCCAGCAGGAGGACAGGGCCCCCCTACGAGCAGTACTTC.